This passage covers 9 T cell receptor beta chains from one sample sequenced in a study of cytomegalovirus exposure and HLA in healthy donors. 13 Jbeta primers and 60 Vbeta primers were used for the PCR. Assay used: immunoSEQ multiplex PCR; TCRdb lists only in-frame clones, some missing. This table has approximately 150,000 clones, approximately 80% appearing once. The sample was PBMCs. These receptors were taken from a woman in her forties in good health and CMV-seropositive.

The chain is built from TRBV19 and TRBJ1-5; D unresolved. V lost 5 bases and J lost 6, with 20 bases in between. Germline-derived CDR1 and CDR2 are LNHDA and SQIVND (reference sequence). This CDR3 contains 16 residues. The CDR3 DNA sequence: TGTGCCAGTAGTCCAGCCTTCGTCGATTCGGGTCAGCCCCAGCATTTT. Encoded protein: CASSPAFVDSGQPQHF.

The sample holds a few counts of this clone. The chain has TRBV6-1 and TRBJ2-1; 14 bases map to TRBD2. The CDR3 length is 15 residues. V lost 6 bases to trimming and J lost 10 bases; unmatched junction nucleotides: 8. The germline CDR1 and CDR2 sequences are MNHNS and SASEGT. CDR3 region: CASRPGLAGVREQFF. CDR3 DNA: TGTGCCAGCAGGCCGGGACTAGCGGGAGTAAGAGAGCAGTTCTTC.

V usage is TRBV27 and J usage is TRBJ1-1; 7 nucleotides align to TRBD1. Germline assignment: CDR1 MNHEY and CDR2 SMNVEV (reference sequence). J lost 7 bases, V lost 4 bases, and 15 bases had no gene match. This CDR3 is 16 amino acids long. The CDR3, as DNA: TGTGCCAGCAGTTCCCGATATGACAGGGCGTCCATTGAAGCTTTCTTT. Its translation: CASSSRYDRASIEAFF.

V usage is TRBV6-5 and J usage is TRBJ2-2; 9 nucleotides match TRBD1. The V gene's germline CDR1 is MNHEY and CDR2 SVGAGI. The ends lost 6 bases at V and 3 bases at J; junction bases unmatched: 5. The CDR3 is 15 amino acids. The CDR3: CASRGDRAYTGELFF. The CDR3 DNA reads as TGTGCCAGCAGGGGGGACAGGGCGTACACCGGGGAGCTGTTTTTT.

This sequence joins TRBV5-6 and TRBJ1-2; D might be TRBD1 (6 bases). Germline values: CDR1 SGHDT, CDR2 YYEEEE. The CDR3 is made up of 12 amino acids. V lost 4 bases to trimming and J lost 3 bases, with 7 bases between them. The CDR3 reads CASSPGDYGYTF. CDR3 nucleotides: TGTGCCAGCAGCCCAGGGGACTATGGCTACACCTTC.

This chain connects TRBV7-9 to TRBJ2-3, with a weak D call TRBD2 (7 bases). Trimming stripped 8 bases from V and 2 bases from J, with 14 bases between. The CDR3 contains 14 residues. Germline loops: CDR1 SEHNR, CDR2 FQNEAQ (reference sequence). CDR3 region: CASLFGGHTDTQYF. In DNA form, the CDR3 reads TGTGCCAGCCTCTTCGGGGGGCACACAGATACGCAGTATTTT.

This clone was seen a single time. The chain couples TRBV19 to TRBJ2-1, with D unresolved. The CDR3 contains 12 residues. Germline V gives CDR1 LNHDA, CDR2 SQIVND (reference sequence). V was cut by 0 bases and J by 8 bases, with 5 bases left in between. The CDR3 DNA is TGTGCCAGTAGTATAGAAAGAGATGAGCAGTTCTTC. This sequence encodes CASSIERDEQFF. The full variable domain, in which reference TRBV19 and TRBJ2-1 provide the parts outside the CDR3, is DGGITQSPKYLFRKEGQNVTLSCEQNLNHDAMYWYRQDPGQGLRLIYYSQIVNDFQKGDIAEGYSVSREKKESFPLTVTSAQKNPTAFYLCASSIERDEQFFGPGTRLTVL.

Of note for this clone: Additional DNA sequences in this sample encode the identical CDR3. CDR3 in amino acids: CASSLVGGSYEQYF. Written as DNA, the CDR3 is TGTGCCAGCAGCTTAGTAGGGGGCTCCTACGAGCAGTACTTC. This sequence joins TRBV11-2 and TRBJ2-7; D is possibly TRBD1 (6 bases). Trimming shortened V by 1 base and J by 0 bases, and 7 bases separated the two germline ends. This CDR3 contains 14 residues. Germline assignment: CDR1 SGHAT and CDR2 FQNNGV.

The chain combines TRBV30 with TRBJ1-4; the match to TRBD1 covers 7 bases. Losses at the gene ends were 1 base for V and 4 bases for J; bases not matched to a gene: 0. Germline V CDR1 and CDR2: GTSNPN, SVGIG (reference sequence). This CDR3 is built from 13 residues. CDR3 sequence (DNA): TGTGCCTGGAGTGGACAGGGTAATGAAAAACTGTTTTTT. This codes for CAWSGQGNEKLFF.